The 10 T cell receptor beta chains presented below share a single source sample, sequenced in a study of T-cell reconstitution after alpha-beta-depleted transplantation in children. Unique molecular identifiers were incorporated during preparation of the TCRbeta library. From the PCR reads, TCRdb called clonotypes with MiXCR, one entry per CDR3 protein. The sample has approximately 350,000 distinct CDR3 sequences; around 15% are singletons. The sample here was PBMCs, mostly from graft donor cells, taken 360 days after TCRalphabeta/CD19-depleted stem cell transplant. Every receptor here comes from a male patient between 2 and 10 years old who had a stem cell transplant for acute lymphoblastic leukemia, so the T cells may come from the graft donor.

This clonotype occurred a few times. The chain's CDR3 is CASSLASGTVYGYTF. For the CDR3, the DNA is TGCGCCAGCAGCTTAGCCTCCGGGACAGTCTATGGCTACACCTTC. J is TRBJ1-2 and V is TRBV5-1, with 7 bases identical to TRBD1. The CDR3 runs 15 residues. J lost 4 bases, V lost 2 bases, and 8 bases had no gene match. CDR1 and CDR2 from the germline V gene are SGHRS and YFSETQ.

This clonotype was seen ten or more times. The CDR3, as DNA: TGTGCCAGCACCCCTCTTCCGGGGGAGAAGCGTCAAGAGACCCAGTACTTC. It codes for CASTPLPGEKRQETQYF. The V and J genes are TRBV12-3 or TRBV12-4 and TRBJ2-5, with a weak D call TRBD2 (6 bases). Trimming took off 7 bases at V and 2 bases at J, with 23 bases between the two ends. CDR3 size: 17 residues.

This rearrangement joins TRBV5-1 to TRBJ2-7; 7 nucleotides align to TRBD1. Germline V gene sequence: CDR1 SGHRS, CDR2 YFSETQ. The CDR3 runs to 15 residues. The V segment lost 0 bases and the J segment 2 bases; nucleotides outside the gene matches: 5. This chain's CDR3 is CASSLERQGTYEQYF. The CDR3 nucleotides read TGCGCCAGCAGCTTGGAGAGACAGGGCACCTACGAGCAGTACTTC.

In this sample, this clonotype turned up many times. The CDR3 coding sequence is TGCAGTGCTTCGACAGGGCGCGTCTATGGCTACACCTTC. Translating it yields CSASTGRVYGYTF. The chain links TRBV20-1 to TRBJ1-2; 7 nucleotides match TRBD1. Trimming cost V 5 bases and J 4 bases; bases outside gene matches: 7. From germline, CDR1 is DFQATT and CDR2 SNEGSKA (reference sequence). The length of the CDR3 is 13 residues.

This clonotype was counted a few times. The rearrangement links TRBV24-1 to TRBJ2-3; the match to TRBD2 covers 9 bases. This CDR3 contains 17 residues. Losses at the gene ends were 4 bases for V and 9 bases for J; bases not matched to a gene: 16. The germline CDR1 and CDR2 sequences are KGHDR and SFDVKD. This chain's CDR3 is CATSEPPGGRASGTQYF. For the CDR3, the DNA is TGTGCCACCAGTGAACCCCCAGGCGGGAGGGCCAGTGGAACGCAGTATTTT.

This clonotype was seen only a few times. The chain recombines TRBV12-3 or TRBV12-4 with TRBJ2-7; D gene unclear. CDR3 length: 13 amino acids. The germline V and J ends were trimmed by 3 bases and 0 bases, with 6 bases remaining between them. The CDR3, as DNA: TGTGCCAGCAGTTTGGATGCCTCCTACGAGCAGTACTTC. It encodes CASSLDASYEQYF.

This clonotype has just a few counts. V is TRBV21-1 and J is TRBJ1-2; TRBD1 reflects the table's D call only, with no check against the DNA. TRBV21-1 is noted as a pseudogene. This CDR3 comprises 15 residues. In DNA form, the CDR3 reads TGTGCCAGCAATCCGAGAGACAGGGGCTTTTATGGCTACACCTTC. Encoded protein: CASNPRDRGFYGYTF.

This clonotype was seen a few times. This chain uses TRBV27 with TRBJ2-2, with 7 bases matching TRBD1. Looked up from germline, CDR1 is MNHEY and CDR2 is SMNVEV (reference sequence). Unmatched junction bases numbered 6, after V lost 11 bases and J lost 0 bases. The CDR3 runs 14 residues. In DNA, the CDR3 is TGTGCCGCCCCAGGGGGTCCGAACACCGGGGAGCTGTTTTTT. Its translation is CAAPGGPNTGELFF.

The CDR3 region has the DNA TGTGCCAGCAGCTCATTATCTAGCGGACGATACTCCTACGAGCAGTACTTC. Residues: CASSSLSSGRYSYEQYF. This sequence joins TRBV7-2 and TRBJ2-7, with 7 bases fitting TRBD2. The CDR3 has 17 residues. Germline assignment: CDR1 SGHTA and CDR2 FQGNSA. After removal of 4 bases from V and 0 bases from J, the junction contained 12 bases not matched to a gene.

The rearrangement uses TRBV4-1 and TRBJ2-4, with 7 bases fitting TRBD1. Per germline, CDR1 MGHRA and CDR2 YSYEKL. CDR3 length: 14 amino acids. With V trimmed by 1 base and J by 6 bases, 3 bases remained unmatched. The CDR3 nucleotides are TGCGCCAGCAGCCAAGTGCGACAGGGAAACATTCAGTACTTC. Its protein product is CASSQVRQGNIQYF.